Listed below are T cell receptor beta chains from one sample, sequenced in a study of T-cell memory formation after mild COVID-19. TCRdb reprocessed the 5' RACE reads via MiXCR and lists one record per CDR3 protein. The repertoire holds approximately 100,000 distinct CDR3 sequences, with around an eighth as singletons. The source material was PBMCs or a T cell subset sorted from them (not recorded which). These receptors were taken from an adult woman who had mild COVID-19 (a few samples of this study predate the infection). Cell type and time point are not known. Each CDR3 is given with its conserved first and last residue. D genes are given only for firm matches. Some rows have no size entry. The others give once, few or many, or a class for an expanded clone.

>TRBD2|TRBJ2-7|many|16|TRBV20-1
CSAVPRKLAGGYEQYF
TGCAGTGCCGTCCCAAGAAAACTAGCGGGGGGCTACGAGCAGTACTTC
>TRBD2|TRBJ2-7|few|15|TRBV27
CASGSASGRAYEQYF
TGTGCCAGCGGGTCCGCTAGCGGGAGGGCCTACGAGCAGTACTTC
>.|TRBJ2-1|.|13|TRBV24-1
CATRGPTTHEQFF
TGTGCCACCCGCGGACCTACAACACATGAGCAGTTCTTC
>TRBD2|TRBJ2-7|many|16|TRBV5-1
CASSLDPAGISYEQYF
TGCGCCAGCAGCTTGGATCCAGCGGGGATCTCCTACGAGCAGTACTTC
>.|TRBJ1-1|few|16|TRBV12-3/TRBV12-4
CASSRLGDPIVTEAFF
TGTGCCAGCAGCCGCCTGGGGGACCCCATTGTTACTGAAGCTTTCTTT
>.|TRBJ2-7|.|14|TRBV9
CASSVDSSSWEQYF
TGTGCCAGCAGCGTAGATTCTAGCAGCTGGGAGCAGTACTTC
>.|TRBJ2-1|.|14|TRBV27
CDSSLRGYGDEQFF
TGTGACAGCAGTCTTAGGGGGTACGGCGATGAGCAGTTCTTC
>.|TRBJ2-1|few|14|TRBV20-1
CSARDRGGNVEQFF
TGCAGTGCTAGAGATAGGGGCGGGAACGTTGAGCAGTTCTTC
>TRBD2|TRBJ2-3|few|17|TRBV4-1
CASSQPLAGADTDTQYF
TGCGCCAGCAGCCAACCTCTAGCGGGGGCTGACACAGATACGCAGTATTTT
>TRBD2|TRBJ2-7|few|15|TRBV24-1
CATSDPLAGLYEQYF
TGTGCCACCAGTGACCCACTAGCGGGGCTCTACGAGCAGTACTTC
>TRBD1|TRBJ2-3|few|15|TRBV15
CATSRAARGSDTQYF
TGTGCCACCAGCAGAGCAGCCAGGGGGTCAGATACGCAGTATTTT
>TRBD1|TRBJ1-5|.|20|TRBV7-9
CASSLSLEYGQGVGNQPQHF
TGTGCCAGCAGCTTAAGCCTCGAATACGGACAGGGGGTAGGCAATCAGCCCCAGCATTTT
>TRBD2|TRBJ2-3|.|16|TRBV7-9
CASSPRTSGLEDTQYF
TGTGCCAGCAGCCCCCGGACTAGCGGGCTTGAAGATACGCAGTATTTT
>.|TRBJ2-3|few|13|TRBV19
CASSHAGKDTQYF
TGTGCCAGTAGTCATGCAGGCAAAGATACGCAGTATTTT
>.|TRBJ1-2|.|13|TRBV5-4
CASSANGLDGYTF
TGTGCCAGCAGCGCCAATGGGCTCGATGGCTACACCTTC
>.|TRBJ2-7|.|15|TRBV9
CASSERDLKAYEQYF
TGTGCCAGCAGCGAGAGGGACTTGAAGGCCTACGAGCAGTACTTC
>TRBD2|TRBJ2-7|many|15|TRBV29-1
CSVEGLAPSTYEQYF
TGCAGCGTCGAAGGACTAGCGCCTAGTACCTACGAGCAGTACTTC
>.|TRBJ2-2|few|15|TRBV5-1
CASSAGTHNTGELFF
TGCGCCAGCAGCGCCGGGACACATAACACCGGGGAGCTGTTTTTT
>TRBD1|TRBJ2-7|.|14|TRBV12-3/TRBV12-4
CASSHDRVPYEQYF
TGTGCCAGCAGCCACGACAGGGTTCCCTACGAGCAGTACTTC
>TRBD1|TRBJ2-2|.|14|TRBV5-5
CASSTGQGAGELFF
TGTGCCAGCAGCACGGGACAGGGGGCCGGGGAGCTGTTTTTT
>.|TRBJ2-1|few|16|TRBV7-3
CASSLKLGGADNEQFF
TGTGCCAGCAGCCTCAAGTTGGGGGGGGCTGACAATGAGCAGTTCTTC
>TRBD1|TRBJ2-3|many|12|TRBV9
CASSELDRMLYF
TGTGCCAGCAGCGAGCTGGACAGGATGTTGTATTTT
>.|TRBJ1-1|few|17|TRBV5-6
CASSLLVAGELNTEAFF
TGTGCCAGCAGCTTGCTTGTGGCAGGGGAGTTGAACACTGAAGCTTTCTTT
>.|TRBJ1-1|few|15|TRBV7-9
CASSLVTGRNTEAFF
TGTGCCAGCAGCCTCGTGACGGGTCGAAACACTGAAGCTTTCTTT
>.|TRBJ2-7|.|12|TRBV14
CASSQTFYEQYF
TGTGCCAGCAGCCAAACATTCTACGAGCAGTACTTC
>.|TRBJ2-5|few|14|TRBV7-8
CASRSDSGGETQYF
TGTGCCAGCAGATCCGACTCGGGCGGGGAGACCCAGTACTTC
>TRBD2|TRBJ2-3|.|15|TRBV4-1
CASRRTSGSTDTQYF
TGCGCCAGCAGACGGACTAGCGGGAGCACAGATACGCAGTATTTT
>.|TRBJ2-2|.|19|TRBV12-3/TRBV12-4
CASSPDRGGYLRGTGELFF
TGTGCCAGCAGCCCTGACCGTGGGGGGTATCTACGGGGCACCGGGGAGCTGTTTTTT
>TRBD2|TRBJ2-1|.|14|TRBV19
CASSLFTSGNEQFF
TGTGCCAGTAGTCTCTTTACTAGCGGCAATGAGCAGTTCTTC
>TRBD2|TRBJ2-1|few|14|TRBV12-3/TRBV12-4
CASAPSGGADEQFF
TGTGCCAGCGCTCCTAGCGGGGGGGCTGATGAGCAGTTCTTC
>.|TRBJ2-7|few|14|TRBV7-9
CASSWGGLGEEQYF
TGTGCCAGCAGCTGGGGAGGCCTAGGGGAGGAGCAGTACTTC
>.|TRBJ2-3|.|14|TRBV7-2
CASSLQGFTDTQYF
TGTGCCAGCAGCTTACAGGGCTTCACAGATACGCAGTATTTT
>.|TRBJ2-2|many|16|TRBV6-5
CASSYSRADTTGELFF
TGTGCCAGCAGTTACTCACGAGCGGACACCACCGGGGAGCTGTTTTTT
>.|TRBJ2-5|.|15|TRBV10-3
CAIRESSAYQETQYF
TGTGCCATCAGAGAAAGCAGCGCGTACCAAGAGACCCAGTACTTC
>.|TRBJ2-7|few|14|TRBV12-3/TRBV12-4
CASTPGLVLYEQYF
TGTGCCAGCACCCCGGGACTTGTGCTCTACGAGCAGTACTTC
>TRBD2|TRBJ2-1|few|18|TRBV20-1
CSAPDLGLAGGSYNEQFF
TGCAGTGCTCCGGACCTCGGACTAGCGGGAGGGTCTTACAATGAGCAGTTCTTC
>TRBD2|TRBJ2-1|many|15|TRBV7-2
CASRFSGGLDNEQFF
TGTGCCAGCAGGTTTAGCGGGGGACTTGACAATGAGCAGTTCTTC
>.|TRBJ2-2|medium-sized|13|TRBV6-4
CASSGQSTGELFF
TGTGCCAGCAGTGGACAGTCCACCGGGGAGCTGTTTTTT
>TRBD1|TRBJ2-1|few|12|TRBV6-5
CASSFGQGEQFF
TGTGCCAGCAGTTTCGGACAGGGTGAGCAGTTCTTC
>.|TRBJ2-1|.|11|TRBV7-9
CASSLGREQFF
TGTGCCAGCAGCTTAGGCCGTGAGCAGTTCTTC
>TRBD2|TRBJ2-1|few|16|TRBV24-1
CATSTLGVAGEYNEQF
TGTGCCACCAGTACACTTGGTGTAGCGGGAGAATACAATGAGCAGTTC
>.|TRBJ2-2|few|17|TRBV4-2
CASSQGGGVANTGELFF
TGTGCCAGCAGCCAAGGAGGAGGGGTCGCGAACACCGGGGAGCTGTTTTTT
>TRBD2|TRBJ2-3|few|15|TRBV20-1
CSARAASGPTDTQYF
TGCAGTGCCCGAGCGGCTAGCGGGCCCACAGATACGCAGTATTTT
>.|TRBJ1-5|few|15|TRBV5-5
CASSLLGPAGQPQHF
TGTGCCAGCAGCTTACTGGGGCCAGCGGGTCAGCCCCAGCATTTT
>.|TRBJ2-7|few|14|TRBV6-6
CASSYREQKYEQYF
TGTGCCAGCAGTTACCGCGAACAGAAATACGAGCAGTACTTC
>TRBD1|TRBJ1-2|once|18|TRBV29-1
CSVEYRPGTGSWTYGYTF
TGCAGCGTTGAATATCGTCCCGGGACAGGATCGTGGACTTATGGCTACACCTTC
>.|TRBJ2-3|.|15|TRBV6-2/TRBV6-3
CASSYQDPPSGTQYF
TGTGCCAGCAGTTACCAGGACCCCCCCTCTGGTACGCAGTATTTT
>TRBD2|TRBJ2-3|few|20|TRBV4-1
CASSQASGGLAGMGTDTQYF
TGCGCCAGCAGCCAAGCAAGCGGCGGACTAGCGGGAATGGGCACAGATACGCAGTATTTT
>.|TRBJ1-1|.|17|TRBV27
CASSALRGQHENTEAFF
TGTGCCAGCAGTGCCCTCAGGGGCCAGCACGAGAACACTGAAGCTTTCTTT